These 9 T cell receptor beta chains originate from one sample sequenced in a study of shared clonotypes between healthy human individuals. The repertoire was sequenced with immunoSEQ multiplex PCR; TCRdb's copy has only in-frame clones and lacks some. The table records millions of clones, 85% to 95% of them present only once. The sample was naive CD4+ T cells sorted from blood. Specified subset: CD45RA+ positively selected. Every receptor here comes from a man in his late teens or twenties in good health.

This chain links TRBV30 with TRBJ1-6; D is uncertain. The CDR3 length is 13 residues. From germline, CDR1 is GTSNPN and CDR2 SVGIG (reference sequence). The V end was cut by 2 bases, the J end by 8 bases, with 10 bases between. The CDR3 protein is CAWSSELDSPLHF. The CDR3 DNA reads as TGTGCCTGGAGTAGTGAGCTAGATTCACCCCTCCACTTT.

The J gene is TRBJ1-2, the V gene TRBV6-5, with TRBD1 identical over 7 bases. The CDR3 covers 12 residues. CDR1 is MNHEY and CDR2 is SVGAGI in the germline V gene. The trim removed 5 bases at V and 8 bases at J, leaving 5 bases unmatched. CDR3 sequence: CASSTTGFGYTF. CDR3 DNA sequence: TGTGCCAGCAGTACGACAGGGTTCGGCTACACCTTC.

The chain links TRBV19 to TRBJ1-2, with TRBD1 matching 7 bases. With V trimmed by 7 bases and J by 6 bases, 14 bases remained unmatched. This CDR3 has 15 residues. In germline, CDR1 is LNHDA, CDR2 SQIVND (reference sequence). CDR3 in DNA: TGTGCCAGTACCCGATCGACAGGGACGGCGGATGGCTACACCTTC. Encoded protein: CASTRSTGTADGYTF. The full variable domain, its missing parts supplied by reference TRBV19 and TRBJ1-2, is DGGITQSPKYLFRKEGQNVTLSCEQNLNHDAMYWYRQDPGQGLRLIYYSQIVNDFQKGDIAEGYSVSREKKESFPLTVTSAQKNPTAFYLCASTRSTGTADGYTFGSGTRLTVV.

The genes are TRBV5-6 and TRBJ2-1; 12 positions agree with TRBD2. CDR1 and CDR2 from the germline V gene are SGHDT and YYEEEE. V shed 3 bases and J 4 bases; nucleotides not matched to a gene: 11. CDR3 length: 18 amino acids. The CDR3 sequence: CASSSSGLAGGPYNEQFF. The CDR3, as DNA: TGTGCCAGCAGCTCCTCCGGGCTAGCGGGAGGGCCTTACAATGAGCAGTTCTTC.

With regard to this clone: This same CDR3 is encoded by further DNA sequences in the sample. The chain uses TRBV5-1 and TRBJ2-3; D unresolved. Germline CDR1 SGHRS, CDR2 YFSETQ. V lost 0 bases and J 0 bases, leaving 5 bases between the germline ends. The CDR3 extends over 14 amino acids. The CDR3 DNA is TGCGCCAGCAGCTTGGGTGGAAGCACAGATACGCAGTATTTT. Translated: CASSLGGSTDTQYF.

The chain combines TRBV7-9 with TRBJ2-1, with TRBD1 matching 7 bases. The junction had 8 bases not matched to a gene; V was cut back by 5 bases and J by 1 base. The germline gives CDR1 SEHNR, CDR2 FQNEAQ (reference sequence). This CDR3 region has 16 residues. Here the CDR3 reads CASSPAGTDSYNEQFF. The CDR3 region has the DNA TGTGCCAGCAGCCCAGCAGGGACAGATTCCTACAATGAGCAGTTCTTC.

Turning to this clone: This specimen includes other DNA sequences encoding the same CDR3. The V call is TRBV7-3, the J call TRBJ1-2, with 9 bases lining up with TRBD1. CDR3 length: 13 amino acids. The germline V gene has CDR1 SGHTA and CDR2 FQGTGA. V was clipped by 5 bases and J by 8 bases; unmatched bases: 6. The DNA of the CDR3 is TGTGCCAGCAGCCTACAGGGGGCGGAGGGCTACACCTTC. Translated: CASSLQGAEGYTF.

The chain has TRBV10-3 and TRBJ2-5; D perhaps matches TRBD1 (5 bases). The ends were cut back, 0 bases at V and 9 bases at J, with 8 bases in the middle. Per the germline V gene, CDR1 is ENHRY and CDR2 is SYGVKD. The CDR3 runs 12 residues. CDR3 residues: CAISESGDAQYF. In DNA, the CDR3 is TGTGCCATCAGTGAGTCAGGGGATGCCCAGTACTTC.

The gene calls are TRBV2 and TRBJ1-5; no clear D gene. Trimming removed 4 bases from V and 0 bases from J, with 13 bases in between. The CDR3 spans 16 residues. Germline assignment: CDR1 SNHLY and CDR2 FYNNEI. The chain's CDR3 is CASSGVADYSNQPQHF. In DNA, the CDR3 is TGTGCCAGCAGTGGGGTTGCGGATTATAGCAATCAGCCCCAGCATTTT.